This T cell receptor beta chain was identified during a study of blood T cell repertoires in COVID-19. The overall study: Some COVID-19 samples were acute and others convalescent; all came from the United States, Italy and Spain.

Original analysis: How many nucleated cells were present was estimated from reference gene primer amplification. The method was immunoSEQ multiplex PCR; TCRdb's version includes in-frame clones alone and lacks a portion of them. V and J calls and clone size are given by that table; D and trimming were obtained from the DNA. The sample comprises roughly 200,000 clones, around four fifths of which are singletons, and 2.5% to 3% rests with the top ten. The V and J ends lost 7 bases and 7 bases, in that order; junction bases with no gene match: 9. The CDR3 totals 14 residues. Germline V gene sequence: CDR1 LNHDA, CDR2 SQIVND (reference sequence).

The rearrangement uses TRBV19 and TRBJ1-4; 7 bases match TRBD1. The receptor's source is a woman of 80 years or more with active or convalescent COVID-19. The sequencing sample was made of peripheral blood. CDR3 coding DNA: TGTGCCAGTACCGGCCAGGGGGTAGGTGAAAAACTGTTTTTT. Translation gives CASTGQGVGEKLFF.